These 12 T cell receptor beta chains share one sample of origin, sequenced in a study of blood T cell repertoires in COVID-19 (dated by TCRdb to 2020 to 2021). Library creation used the immunoSEQ multiplex PCR assay. The table was pulled from immuneACCESS by TCRdb, which kept in-frame rearrangements only. Such tables lose some clones; where checked, under half of the loss comes from unresolved V genes, and the rest has no known cause. This sample holds approximately 530,000 clones; less than 90% were observed only once. The ten largest make up less than 9.5% of the sample. Sequenced material: peripheral blood. The receptors derive from a woman aged 50 to 60 with COVID-19, enrolled during active disease.

The genes are TRBV5-1 and TRBJ2-2; D may be TRBD2 (5 bases). Germline loops: CDR1 SGHRS, CDR2 YFSETQ. Trimming left V 1 base short and J 8 bases short, with 15 bases between. This CDR3 is 15 amino acids long. CDR3 bases: TGCGCCAGCAGCTTGACGGCAGACTACCCGGGGGAGCTGTTTTTT. As protein: CASSLTADYPGELFF.

J is TRBJ2-3 and V is TRBV24-1; 8 bases are a match to TRBD2. The CDR3 length is 16 residues. V trimming: 4 bases; J trimming: 7 bases; junction bases outside the gene matches: 12. CDR1 KGHDR and CDR2 SFDVKD come from the germline V gene. The chain's CDR3 is CATSDPAVAGSNTQYF. For the CDR3, the DNA is TGTGCCACCAGTGACCCGGCGGTAGCGGGGTCAAATACGCAGTATTTT.

The J gene is TRBJ1-2, the V gene TRBV29-1; no clear D gene. Germline V CDR1 and CDR2: SQVTM, ANQGSEA. With 0 bases removed from V and 7 bases from J, the gap between germline ends came to 12 bases. This CDR3 spans 13 amino acids. In DNA, the CDR3 is TGCAGCGTTGAAGATCTTACAACCCGTGGCTACACCTTC. Translating it yields CSVEDLTTRGYTF.

The chain carries TRBV6-5 and TRBJ1-3, with a weak D call TRBD1 (6 bases). The CDR3 has 14 amino acids. Germline V gene lookup returns CDR1 MNHEY and CDR2 SVGAGI. Trimming cost V 8 bases and J 4 bases, with 15 bases left between them. This CDR3 reads CASAVMGAGNTIYF. The CDR3 DNA reads TGTGCCAGCGCCGTGATGGGGGCCGGAAACACCATATATTTT.

V gene TRBV3-1 (or the pseudogene TRBV3-2) combines with J gene TRBJ2-3; 7 bases fit TRBD2. CDR1 and CDR2 from the germline V gene are LGHDT and YNNKEL (reference sequence). CDR3 length: 13 amino acids. J gave up 7 bases and V 3 bases, and 4 bases lay outside the gene matches. The CDR3 protein is CASSQGTMNTQYF. The CDR3 DNA sequence: TGTGCCAGCAGCCAGGGGACTATGAATACGCAGTATTTT.

The rearrangement uses TRBV5-1 and TRBJ2-2; D perhaps matches TRBD2 (5 bases). The CDR3 is made up of 14 amino acids. The germline V gene encodes CDR1 SGHRS and CDR2 YFSETQ. Trimming cost V 4 bases and J 1 base, with 8 bases left between them. The CDR3 spells CASSRAGNTGELFF. As DNA, the CDR3 is TGCGCCAGCAGCCGGGCGGGGAACACCGGGGAGCTGTTTTTT.

J is TRBJ2-3 and V is TRBV6-5, with D possibly matching TRBD2 (6 bases). Trimming removed 10 bases from V and 1 base from J, with 12 bases in between. The length of the CDR3 is 13 residues. Germline lookup yields CDR1 MNHEY and CDR2 SVGAGI. The CDR3 DNA reads TGTGCCACCTCGTCGGGGGGCACAGATACGCAGTATTTT. It specifies CATSSGGTDTQYF.

The chain links TRBV6-6 to TRBJ2-7, with a weak D call TRBD1 (5 bases). The CDR3 totals 15 residues. Trimming took 0 bases from V and 0 from J, leaving 9 bases between them. From germline, CDR1 is MNHNY and CDR2 SVGAGI (reference sequence). The CDR3 loop is CASSYSTGGSYEQYF. CDR3 bases: TGTGCCAGCAGTTACTCTACAGGCGGCTCCTACGAGCAGTACTTC.

The genes are TRBV19 and TRBJ2-1; possibly TRBD1 for D (5 bases). The CDR3 contains 14 residues. Germline V lookup: CDR1 LNHDA, CDR2 SQIVND (reference sequence). With 5 bases removed from V and 4 bases from J, the gap between germline ends came to 12 bases. This CDR3 reads CASSWGVRYNEQFF. CDR3 DNA: TGTGCCAGTAGTTGGGGCGTCCGATACAATGAGCAGTTCTTC. The variable domain in full, completed from reference TRBV19 and TRBJ2-1, reads DGGITQSPKYLFRKEGQNVTLSCEQNLNHDAMYWYRQDPGQGLRLIYYSQIVNDFQKGDIAEGYSVSREKKESFPLTVTSAQKNPTAFYLCASSWGVRYNEQFFGPGTRLTVL.

This chain links TRBV10-3 with TRBJ1-2, with 8 bases fitting TRBD1. Germline CDR1 is ENHRY and CDR2 is SYGVKD. This CDR3 is 16 amino acids long. V lost 4 bases to trimming and J lost 4 bases; unmatched junction nucleotides: 11. This chain's CDR3 is CAISGDRSPVLYGYTF. CDR3 nucleotides: TGTGCCATCAGTGGGGACAGGTCCCCTGTCCTCTATGGCTACACCTTC.

V gene TRBV7-9 combines with J gene TRBJ2-1; 8 positions match TRBD1. The germline gives CDR1 SEHNR, CDR2 FQNEAQ (reference sequence). With 7 bases clipped from V and 4 bases from J, the junction kept 3 bases outside the gene matches. The CDR3 spans 13 residues. DNA for the CDR3: TGTGCCAGCATCCAGGGGGCATACAATGAGCAGTTCTTC. Its translation is CASIQGAYNEQFF.

A remark on this clone: Other nucleotide sequences in the sample specify the same CDR3. The chain couples TRBV4-1 to TRBJ1-4; 8 bases are shared with TRBD1. This CDR3 spans 14 amino acids. Germline CDR1 MGHRA, CDR2 YSYEKL. Unmatched junction bases numbered 6, after V lost 4 bases and J lost 8 bases. The CDR3 reads CASSPGTGAEKLFF. The CDR3 DNA follows: TGCGCCAGCAGCCCCGGGACAGGCGCGGAAAAACTGTTTTTT.